This T cell receptor beta chain was profiled in a study of vaccination and CD4 T cells after COVID-19. The CDR3 covers 11 residues. The germline V gene has CDR1 ENHRY and CDR2 SYGVKD. V dropped 3 bases and J dropped 12; count of bases not matched to a gene: 4. TCRdb itself ran the PCR reads through MiXCR, one entry per CDR3 protein. The sample lists about 21,000 distinct CDR3 sequences; about 60% were seen once. Specimen: CD4+ T cells from blood, collected after SARS-CoV-2 vaccination. This TCR was recovered from a human donor who had recovered from COVID-19. The chain combines TRBV10-3 with TRBJ2-7, with 8 bases aligning to TRBD1. In DNA, the CDR3 is TGTGCCATCAGTGACAGGGGGCGCATGTACTTC. Translation gives CAISDRGRMYF.